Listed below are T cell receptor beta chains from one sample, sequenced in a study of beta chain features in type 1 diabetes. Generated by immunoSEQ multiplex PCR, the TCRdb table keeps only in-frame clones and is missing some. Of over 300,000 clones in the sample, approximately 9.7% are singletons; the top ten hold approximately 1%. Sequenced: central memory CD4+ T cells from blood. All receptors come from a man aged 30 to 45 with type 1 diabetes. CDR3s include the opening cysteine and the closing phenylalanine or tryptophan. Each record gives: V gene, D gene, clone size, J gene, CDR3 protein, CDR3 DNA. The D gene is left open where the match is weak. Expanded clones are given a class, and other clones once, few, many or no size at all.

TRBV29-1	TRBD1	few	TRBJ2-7	CSVVRGLDRGSYEQYF	TGCAGCGTTGTTCGGGGGTTGGACAGGGGCTCCTACGAGCAGTACTTC
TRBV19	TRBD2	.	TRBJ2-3	CASSMFQRGTDTQYF	TGTGCCAGTAGTATGTTTCAGCGGGGGACAGATACGCAGTATTTT
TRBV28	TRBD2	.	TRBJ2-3	CASGAAGAGDTQYF	TGTGCCAGCGGTGCAGCGGGGGCCGGGGATACGCAGTATTTT
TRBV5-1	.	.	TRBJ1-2	CASSLNPQVGYTF	TGCGCCAGCAGCTTGAATCCCCAGGTTGGCTACACCTTC
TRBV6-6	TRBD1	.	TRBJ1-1	CASSAPDRVTEAFF	TGTGCCAGCAGTGCCCCGGACAGGGTCACTGAAGCTTTCTTT
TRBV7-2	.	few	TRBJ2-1	CASSAATREQFF	TGTGCCAGCAGCGCCGCCACAAGAGAGCAGTTCTTC
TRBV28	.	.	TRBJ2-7	CASSSPSGWQYF	TGTGCCAGCAGTTCCCCATCGGGGTGGCAGTACTTC
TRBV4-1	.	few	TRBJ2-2	CASSQEGGGATGELFF	TGCGCCAGCAGCCAGGAGGGTGGTGGGGCCACCGGGGAGCTGTTTTTT
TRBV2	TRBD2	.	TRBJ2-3	CASNVAGKTDTQYF	TGTGCCAGCAACGTAGCGGGGAAGACAGATACGCAGTATTTT
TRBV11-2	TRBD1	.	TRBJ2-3	CASSPGDRAGDTQYF	TGTGCCAGCAGCCCCGGGGACAGGGCGGGAGATACGCAGTATTTT
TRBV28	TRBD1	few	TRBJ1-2	CASSFPGQQGNGYTF	TGTGCCAGCAGTTTCCCGGGACAGCAGGGGAATGGCTACACCTTC
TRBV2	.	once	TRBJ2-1	CASSVATIPYNEQFF	TGTGCCAGCAGTGTCGCTACTATCCCCTACAATGAGCAGTTCTTC
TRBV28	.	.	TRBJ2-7	CASSFFRGYEQYF	TGTGCCAGCAGTTTCTTCAGGGGATACGAGCAGTACTTC
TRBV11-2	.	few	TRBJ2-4	CASSLDGGRISIQYF	TGTGCCAGCAGCTTAGACGGGGGCAGGATAAGCATTCAGTACTTC
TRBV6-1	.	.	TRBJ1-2	CASGDQGNYGYTF	TGTGCCAGCGGGGACCAGGGCAACTATGGCTACACCTTC
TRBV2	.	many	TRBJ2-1	CASSPLGQQAYNEQFF	TGTGCCAGCAGTCCGCTGGGACAACAGGCCTACAATGAGCAGTTCTTC
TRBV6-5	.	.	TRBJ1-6	CASSYEGSPLHF	TGTGCCAGCAGTTACGAGGGTTCACCCCTCCACTTT
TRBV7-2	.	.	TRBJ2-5	CASSADIVVETQYF	TGTGCCAGCAGCGCGGATATAGTTGTGGAGACCCAGTACTTC
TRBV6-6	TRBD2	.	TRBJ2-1	CASSPQRGAGNEQFF	TGTGCCAGCAGCCCCCAGCGGGGGGCGGGGAATGAGCAGTTCTTC
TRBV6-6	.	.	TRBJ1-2	CASRTEGGAVGYGYTF	TGTGCCAGCAGGACAGAAGGGGGGGCAGTGGGGTATGGCTACACCTTC
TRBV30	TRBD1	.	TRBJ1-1	CAWNTGTGATEAFF	TGTGCCTGGAATACCGGGACAGGGGCCACTGAAGCTTTCTTT
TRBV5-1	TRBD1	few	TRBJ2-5	CASSLEGGQIQETQYF	TGCGCCAGCAGCTTGGAAGGGGGACAGATCCAAGAGACCCAGTACTTC
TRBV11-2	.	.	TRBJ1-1	CASSPTKGLRNTEAFF	TGTGCCAGCAGCCCGACAAAAGGGTTAAGGAACACTGAAGCTTTCTTT
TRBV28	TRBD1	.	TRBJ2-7	CASRVQGAWYEQYF	TGTGCCAGCAGGGTACAGGGGGCCTGGTACGAGCAGTACTTC
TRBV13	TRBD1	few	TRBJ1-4	CASSSRQGALEKLFF	TGTGCCAGCAGCTCACGACAGGGGGCTCTTGAAAAACTGTTTTTT
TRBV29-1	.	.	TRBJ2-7	CSGVDQSNSYEQYF	TGCAGCGGAGTAGATCAGAGTAACTCCTACGAGCAGTACTTC
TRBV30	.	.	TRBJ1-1	CAWSLDTEAFF	TGTGCCTGGAGCCTGGACACTGAAGCTTTCTTT
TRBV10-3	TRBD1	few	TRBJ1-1	CAISEQGADGAFF	TGTGCCATCAGTGAACAGGGGGCCGACGGAGCTTTCTTT
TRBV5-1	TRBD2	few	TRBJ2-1	CASSQELAGFNEQFF	TGCGCCAGCAGCCAAGAACTAGCGGGGTTTAATGAGCAGTTCTTC
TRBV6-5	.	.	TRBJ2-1	CASSETERFF	TGTGCCAGCAGTGAGACAGAACGGTTCTTC
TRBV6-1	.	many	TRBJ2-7	CASSELAGRRDYEQYF	TGTGCCAGCAGTGAACTGGCGGGGAGGCGGGACTACGAGCAGTACTTC
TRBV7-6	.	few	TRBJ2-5	CASSLEFSRETQYF	TGTGCCAGCAGCTTAGAGTTCAGCAGGGAGACCCAGTACTTC
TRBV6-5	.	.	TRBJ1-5	CASSLVGGPGQPQHF	TGTGCCAGCAGTTTGGTTGGGGGACCGGGGCAGCCCCAGCATTTT
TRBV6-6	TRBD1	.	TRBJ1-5	CASSPRTGGDQPQHF	TGTGCCAGCAGCCCTCGGACAGGGGGTGATCAGCCCCAGCATTTT
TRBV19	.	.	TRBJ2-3	CASSIEADTQYF	TGTGCCAGTAGTATAGAGGCAGATACGCAGTATTTT
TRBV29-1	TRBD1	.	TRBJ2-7	CSVKTGTGGYEQYF	TGCAGCGTTAAGACCGGGACAGGGGGTTACGAGCAGTACTTC
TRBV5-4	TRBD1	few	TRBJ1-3	CASSLTGEGNTIYF	TGTGCCAGCAGCTTGACAGGGGAAGGAAACACCATATATTTT
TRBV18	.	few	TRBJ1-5	CASSAAGGANQPQHF	TGTGCCAGCTCCGCCGCGGGAGGAGCCAATCAGCCCCAGCATTTT